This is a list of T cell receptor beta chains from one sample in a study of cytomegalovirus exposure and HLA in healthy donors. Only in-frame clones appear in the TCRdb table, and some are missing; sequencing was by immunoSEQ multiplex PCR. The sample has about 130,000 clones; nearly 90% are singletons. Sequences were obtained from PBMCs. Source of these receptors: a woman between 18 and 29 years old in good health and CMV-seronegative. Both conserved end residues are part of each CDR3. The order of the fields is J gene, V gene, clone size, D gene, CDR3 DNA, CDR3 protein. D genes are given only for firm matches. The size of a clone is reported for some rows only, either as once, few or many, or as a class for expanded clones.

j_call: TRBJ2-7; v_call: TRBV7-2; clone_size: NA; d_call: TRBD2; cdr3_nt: TGTGCCAGCACCATGGCGGGGGTCTCCTACGAGCAGTACTTC; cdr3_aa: CASTMAGVSYEQYF
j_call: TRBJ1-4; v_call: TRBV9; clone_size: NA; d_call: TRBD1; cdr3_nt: TGTGCCAGCAGCGTAGCGGAGGGGGCGAATGAAAAACTGTTTTTT; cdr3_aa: CASSVAEGANEKLFF
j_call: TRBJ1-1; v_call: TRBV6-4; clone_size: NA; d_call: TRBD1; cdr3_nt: TGTGCCAGCAGTGGCTCAGGGGGCAGGGACACTGAAGCTTTCTTT; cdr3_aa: CASSGSGGRDTEAFF
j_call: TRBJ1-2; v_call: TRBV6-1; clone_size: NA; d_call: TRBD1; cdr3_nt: TGTGCCAGCAGATTACCCGGGGACAGGATCGGCTACACCTTC; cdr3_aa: CASRLPGDRIGYTF
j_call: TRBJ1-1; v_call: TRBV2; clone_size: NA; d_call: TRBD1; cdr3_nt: TGTGCCAGCACCAAAGAAGGACAGGCGAACACTGAAGCTTTCTTT; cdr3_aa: CASTKEGQANTEAFF
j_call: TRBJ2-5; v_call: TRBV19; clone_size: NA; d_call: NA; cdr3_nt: TGTGCCAGTACGAGCTATGAGACCCAGTACTTC; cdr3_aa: CASTSYETQYF
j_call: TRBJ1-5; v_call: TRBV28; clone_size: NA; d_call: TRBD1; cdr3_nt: TGTGCCAGCAGCCCTCCGGCCCCCGGGACAGGGATACATGGCAATCAGCCCCAGCATTTT; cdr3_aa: CASSPPAPGTGIHGNQPQHF
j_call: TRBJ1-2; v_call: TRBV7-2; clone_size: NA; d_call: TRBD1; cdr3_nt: TGTGCCAGCAGCTTAGCCGGGACAGGGACCGGTGGCTACACCTTC; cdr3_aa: CASSLAGTGTGGYTF
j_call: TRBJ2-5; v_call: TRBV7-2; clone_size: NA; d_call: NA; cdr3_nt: TGTGCCAGCAGCTCTCGGACTTCCCAAGAGACCCAGTACTTC; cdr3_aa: CASSSRTSQETQYF
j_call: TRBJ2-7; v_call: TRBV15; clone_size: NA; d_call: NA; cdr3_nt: TGTGCCACCAGCAGAGGGGACATTTCCTACGAGCAGTACTTC; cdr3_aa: CATSRGDISYEQYF
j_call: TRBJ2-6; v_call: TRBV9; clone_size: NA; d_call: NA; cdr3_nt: TGTGCCAGCAGCGTTTCCTACTCTGGGGCCAACGTCCTGACTTTC; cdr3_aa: CASSVSYSGANVLTF
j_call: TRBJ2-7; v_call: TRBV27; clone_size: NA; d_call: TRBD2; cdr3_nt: TGTGCCAGCAGTTTGGTAGCGGGAGGAGGAGAGCAGTACTTC; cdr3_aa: CASSLVAGGGEQYF
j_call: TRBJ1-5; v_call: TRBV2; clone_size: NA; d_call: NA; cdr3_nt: TGTGCCAGCAGGGCCCAGGGTCAGCCCCAGCATTTT; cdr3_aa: CASRAQGQPQHF
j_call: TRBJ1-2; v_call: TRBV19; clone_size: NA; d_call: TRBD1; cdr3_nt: TGTGCCAGTAGAGGGGACAGTAGAATCTATGGCTACACCTTC; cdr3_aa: CASRGDSRIYGYTF
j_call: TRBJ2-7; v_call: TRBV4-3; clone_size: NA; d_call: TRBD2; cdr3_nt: TGCGCCAGCAGCCAAGAAGGGCTAGCGGGTGCCTCCGAGCAGTACTTC; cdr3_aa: CASSQEGLAGASEQYF
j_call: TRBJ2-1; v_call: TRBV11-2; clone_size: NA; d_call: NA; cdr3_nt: TGTGCCAGCAGCGGACAACGCGATAGGTATGAGCAGTTCTTC; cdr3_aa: CASSGQRDRYEQFF
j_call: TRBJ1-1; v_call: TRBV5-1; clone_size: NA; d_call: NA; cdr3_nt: TGCGCCAGCAGCTTGGACAGGACCATGAACACTGAAGCTTTCTTT; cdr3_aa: CASSLDRTMNTEAFF
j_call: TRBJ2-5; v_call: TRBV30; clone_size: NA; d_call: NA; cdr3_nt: TGTGCCTGGAGTCTCGGAGAGACCCAGTACTTC; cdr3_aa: CAWSLGETQYF
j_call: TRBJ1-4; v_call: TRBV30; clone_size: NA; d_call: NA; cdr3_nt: TGTGCCTGGAGTCCCCCGGGTTGGAAACTGTTTTTT; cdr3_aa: CAWSPPGWKLFF
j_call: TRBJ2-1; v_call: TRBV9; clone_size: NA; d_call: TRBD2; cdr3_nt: TGTGCCAGCAGCGTAGCTAGCGGGCCAGCCTACAATGAGCAGTTCTTC; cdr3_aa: CASSVASGPAYNEQFF
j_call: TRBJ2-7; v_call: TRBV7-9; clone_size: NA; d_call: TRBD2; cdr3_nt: TGTGCCAGCAGCTTTCGCGGGAGGGGGGACGAGCAGTACTTC; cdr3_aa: CASSFRGRGDEQYF
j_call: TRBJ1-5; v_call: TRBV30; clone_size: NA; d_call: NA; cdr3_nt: TGTGCCTGGAGCCCGGACGCCTACTATGGGGAGGGCAGCAATCAGCCCCAGCATTTT; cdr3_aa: CAWSPDAYYGEGSNQPQHF
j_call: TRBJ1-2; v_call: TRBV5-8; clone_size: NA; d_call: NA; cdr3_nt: TGTGCCAGCAGCTTGGAGGGGGAGAGTGGCTACACCTTC; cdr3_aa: CASSLEGESGYTF
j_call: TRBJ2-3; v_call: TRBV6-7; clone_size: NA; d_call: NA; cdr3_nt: TGTGCCAGCAGAGAGGCAGGCCAACGGGGGGATACGCAGTATTTT; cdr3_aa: CASREAGQRGDTQYF
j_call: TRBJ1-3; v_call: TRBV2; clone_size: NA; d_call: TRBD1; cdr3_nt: TGTGCCAGCAGTGAGGACAGGGGGGGATTTGGCAACACCATATATTTT; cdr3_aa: CASSEDRGGFGNTIYF
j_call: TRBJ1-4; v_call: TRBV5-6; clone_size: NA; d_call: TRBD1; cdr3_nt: TGTGCCAGCAGTCCCGGGACAGGGGGTGAAAAACTGTTTTTT; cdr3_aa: CASSPGTGGEKLFF
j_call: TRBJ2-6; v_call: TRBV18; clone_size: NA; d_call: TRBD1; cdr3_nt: TGTGCCAGCTCCCAAGAGACAGGGGGAGCCAACGTCCTGACTTTC; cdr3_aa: CASSQETGGANVLTF
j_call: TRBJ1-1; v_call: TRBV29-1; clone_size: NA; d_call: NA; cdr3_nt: TGCAGCGGCTGGACAGCGGAGTCCACTGAAGCTTTCTTT; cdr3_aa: CSGWTAESTEAFF
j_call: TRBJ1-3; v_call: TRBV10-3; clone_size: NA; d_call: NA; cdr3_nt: TGTGCCATCAGTGTCGGAATAGGGGCTGGAAACACCATATATTTT; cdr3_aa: CAISVGIGAGNTIYF
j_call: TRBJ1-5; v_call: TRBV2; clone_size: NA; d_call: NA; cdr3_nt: TGTGCCAGCAGTGATTTTTCGACAGTCAATCAGCCCCAGCATTTT; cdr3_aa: CASSDFSTVNQPQHF
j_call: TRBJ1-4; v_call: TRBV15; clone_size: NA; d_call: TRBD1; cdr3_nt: TGTGCCACCAGCGGACCAGGGGGCGAGAACGAAAAACTGTTTTTT; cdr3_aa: CATSGPGGENEKLFF
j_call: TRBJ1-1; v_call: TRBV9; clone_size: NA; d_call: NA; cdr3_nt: TGTGCCAGCAGCGTCCATCAAAACAGGGCTGGTACTGAAGCTTTCTTT; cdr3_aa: CASSVHQNRAGTEAFF
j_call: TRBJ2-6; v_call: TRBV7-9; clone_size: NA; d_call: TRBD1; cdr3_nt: TGTGCCAGCAGCCTTAGTGACAGGGGCTACTCCTCTGGGGCCAACGTCCTGACTTTC; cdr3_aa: CASSLSDRGYSSGANVLTF
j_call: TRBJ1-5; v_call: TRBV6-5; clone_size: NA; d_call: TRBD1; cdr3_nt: TGTGCCAGCAGGTCCGACAGGGCGGGCAATCAGCCCCAGCATTTT; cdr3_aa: CASRSDRAGNQPQHF
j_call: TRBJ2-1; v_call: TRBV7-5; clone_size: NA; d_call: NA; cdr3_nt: TGTGTCAGAAGTCTTCCGGGTTCGGGTGAGCAGTTCTTC; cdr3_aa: CVRSLPGSGEQFF
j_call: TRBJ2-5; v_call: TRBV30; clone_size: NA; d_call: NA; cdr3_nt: TGTGCCTGGACAACTGAACTCACCGTAGAGACCCAGTACTTC; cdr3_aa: CAWTTELTVETQYF
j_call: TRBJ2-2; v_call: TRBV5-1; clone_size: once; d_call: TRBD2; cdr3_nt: TGCGCCAGCAGCTTAGGACTAGCGGGAGTTACCGGGGAGCTGTTTTTT; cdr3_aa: CASSLGLAGVTGELFF
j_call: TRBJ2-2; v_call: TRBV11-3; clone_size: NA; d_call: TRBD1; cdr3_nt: TGTGCCAGCAGCGCACAGGGGCCCGGCACCGGGGAGCTGTTTTTT; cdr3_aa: CASSAQGPGTGELFF
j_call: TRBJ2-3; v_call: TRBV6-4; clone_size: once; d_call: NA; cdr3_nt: TGTGCCAGCAGTGATGGGCAGACAAATACGCAGTATTTT; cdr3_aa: CASSDGQTNTQYF
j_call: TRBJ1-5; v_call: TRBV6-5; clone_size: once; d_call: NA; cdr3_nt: TGTGCCAGCAGTTACGGGGCAGGGAAACAGCCCCAGCATTTT; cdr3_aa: CASSYGAGKQPQHF
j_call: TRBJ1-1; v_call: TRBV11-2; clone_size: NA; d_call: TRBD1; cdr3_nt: TGTGCCAGCAGCCCATCAGGGGGACTTGAAGCTTTCTTT; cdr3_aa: CASSPSGGLEAFF
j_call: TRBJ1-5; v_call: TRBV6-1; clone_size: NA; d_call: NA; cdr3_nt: TGTGCCAGCTTGTCCGTCTCAGGCCAGCCCCAGCATTTT; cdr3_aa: CASLSVSGQPQHF
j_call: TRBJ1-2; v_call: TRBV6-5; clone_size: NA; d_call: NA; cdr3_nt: TGTGCCAGCAGTCCCGGGATTGGCTATGGCTACACCTTC; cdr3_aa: CASSPGIGYGYTF
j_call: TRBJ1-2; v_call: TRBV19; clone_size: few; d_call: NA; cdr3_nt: TGTGCCAGTTGGGGGGGTTTAACCCCCTATGGCTACACCTTC; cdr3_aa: CASWGGLTPYGYTF
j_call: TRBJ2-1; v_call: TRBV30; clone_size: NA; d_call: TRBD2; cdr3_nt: TGTGCCTGGAGCGGGGACTATACCTACAATGAGCAGTTCTTC; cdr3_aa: CAWSGDYTYNEQFF
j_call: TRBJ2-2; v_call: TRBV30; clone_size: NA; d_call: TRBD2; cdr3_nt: TGTGCCTGGACAAGACTAGCGGGGGGCCGAGGCGGGGAGCTGTTTTTT; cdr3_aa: CAWTRLAGGRGGELFF
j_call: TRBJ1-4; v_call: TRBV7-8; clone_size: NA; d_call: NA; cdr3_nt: TGTGCCAGCAGCTTATGGGGAGGTGGCGAAAAACTGTTTTTT; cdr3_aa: CASSLWGGGEKLFF
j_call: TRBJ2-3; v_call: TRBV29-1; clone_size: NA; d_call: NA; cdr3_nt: TGCAGCGTTGAGGCACTAGCCTTGGATACGCAGTATTTT; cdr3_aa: CSVEALALDTQYF
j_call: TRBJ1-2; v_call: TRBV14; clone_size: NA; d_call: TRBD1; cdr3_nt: TGTGCCAGAGCATTCGGACAGGGGAATGGCTACACCTTC; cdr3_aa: CARAFGQGNGYTF
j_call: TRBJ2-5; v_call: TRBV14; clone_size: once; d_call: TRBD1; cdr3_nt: TGTGCCAGCAGCCAAGCCGGGACAGGGGTAGAGACCCAGTACTTC; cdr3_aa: CASSQAGTGVETQYF